The present T cell receptor beta chain was sequenced within a study of cytomegalovirus exposure and HLA in healthy donors. Study observations and caveats: Among TCR beta chains, those listed as cytomegalovirus-associated numbered roughly 150.

The PCR was carried out with 60 Vbeta primers and 13 Jbeta primers. Only in-frame clones appear in the TCRdb table, and some are missing; sequencing was by immunoSEQ multiplex PCR. This table holds about 51,000 clones. Donors had nominal health at sampling but likely had unrecorded immune exposures. Germline V lookup: CDR1 MGHRA, CDR2 YSYEKL. This CDR3 is built from 16 residues. V was cut by 0 bases and J by 0 bases, with 6 bases left in between. For this clone: Its antigen is currently unknown.

The source of this sequence is a female donor in good health and CMV-seronegative. The genes are TRBV4-1 and TRBJ1-6; D is unresolved. Sequencing was performed on PBMCs. The CDR3 DNA reads TGCGCCAGCAGCCAAGAGCTGAGCTCCTATAATTCACCCCTCCACTTT. Amino acid sequence: CASSQELSSYNSPLHF.